The text below deals with one T cell receptor beta chain. Its antigen remains unknown. V dropped 11 bases and J dropped 4; count of bases not matched to a gene: 7. Per the germline V gene, CDR1 is MNHNS and CDR2 is SASEGT. The CDR3 runs 13 residues. This entry is derived from a study of OX40 agonist ivuxolimab in advanced cancers. Study results and caveats: Clonal expansion by week 6 occurred in CD4+ and CD8+ blood T cells (at 0.1 to 3.0 mg/kg).

TCRdb keeps only in-frame clones here, not all; method: immunoSEQ multiplex PCR. The table includes about 50,000 clones, over 65% detected once. This TCR derives from an adult with an advanced solid tumor such as melanoma, head and neck, liver or kidney cancer. The sequenced sample was CD4+ or CD8+ T cells sorted from blood, obtained in a trial of the OX40 agonist ivuxolimab. This rearrangement joins TRBV6-1 to TRBJ2-1, with 8 positions matching TRBD1. This CDR3 reads CAGRGQGYNEQFF. The CDR3 DNA follows: TGTGCCGGGAGAGGACAGGGTTACAATGAGCAGTTCTTC.